The clone carrying this T cell receptor (beta chain) was recorded only once. This sample is drawn from a study of lymphopenia after photon versus proton radiotherapy. Only in-frame clones appear in the TCRdb table, and some are missing; sequencing was by immunoSEQ multiplex PCR. This sample has approximately 150,000 clones, with roughly nine tenths found just once. The CDR3 is made up of 14 amino acids. Germline V gene sequence: CDR1 SGHTA, CDR2 FQGNSA. Trimming shortened V by 1 base and J by 7 bases, and 13 bases separated the two germline ends. V is TRBV7-2 and J is TRBJ1-1; D remains unclear. This TCR was sampled from a man aged 45-65 years with gastric cancer. Specimen: peripheral blood, collected from a patient treated with photon-based radiotherapy. The CDR3 region is CASSLVTGSFEAFF. The CDR3 nucleotides read TGTGCCAGCAGCTTAGTTACCGGGAGCTTTGAAGCTTTCTTT.